What follows are 32 T cell receptor beta chains derived from one specimen sequenced in a study of pediatric ulcerative colitis. One to two pinch biopsies were taken from the rectum during colonoscopy. Libraries were prepared by immunoSEQ multiplex PCR; TCRdb keeps only in-frame clonotypes and omits some of them. Of 15,000 to 20,000 clones in the sample, around 80% were seen once. What was sequenced was gut tissue. The source of these receptors is a boy aged 5-17 years who was a control in a study of pediatric ulcerative colitis.

This sequence joins TRBV7-3 and TRBJ1-5; 7 nucleotides agree with TRBD1. CDR1 and CDR2 (germline): SGHTA, FQGTGA. The CDR3 covers 15 residues. J lost 4 bases, V lost 0 bases, and 3 bases had no gene match. The CDR3 coding sequence is TGTGCCAGCAGCTTAACGGCAGGGGGTAATCAGCCCCAGCATTTT. Translated: CASSLTAGGNQPQHF.

The V and J genes are TRBV11-2 and TRBJ1-2, with TRBD1 matching over 8 bases. Germline CDR1 SGHAT, CDR2 FQNNGV. V gave up 1 base and J gave up 7 bases; unmatched junction bases: 5. The CDR3 is 14 amino acids. CDR3 sequence: CASSLVQGAGGYTF. DNA of the CDR3: TGTGCCAGCAGCTTAGTTCAGGGGGCGGGTGGCTACACCTTC.

The genes are TRBV30 and TRBJ2-2, with 7 nucleotides matching TRBD1. The CDR3 has 13 amino acids. V shed 4 bases and J 5 bases; nucleotides not matched to a gene: 4. CDR1 and CDR2 from the germline V gene are GTSNPN and SVGIG (reference sequence). The CDR3 nucleotides read TGTGCCTGGATCACAGGGGAAACCGGGGAGCTGTTTTTT. This gives the protein CAWITGETGELFF.

The chain carries TRBV5-8 and TRBJ1-3; D gene ambiguous. The V end was cut by 4 bases, the J end by 0 bases, with 17 bases between. The CDR3 totals 17 residues. Germline CDR1 and CDR2: SGHTS and YDEGEE. The CDR3 DNA is TGTGCCAGCAGCCTCTGGAGAGGCCATGCCTCTGGAAACACCATATATTTT. Amino acids: CASSLWRGHASGNTIYF.

CDR3 in DNA: TGTGCCAGCAGTGGAAGGACAGGCCCCTACGAGCAGTACTTC. Amino acid sequence: CASSGRTGPYEQYF. The V gene is TRBV25-1, the J gene TRBJ2-7; 7 nucleotides align to TRBD1. Per germline, CDR1 MGHDK and CDR2 SYGVNS. The CDR3 runs to 14 residues. Trimming took 4 bases from V and 2 from J; bases not matched to a gene: 5.

This clone has just one count. The chain carries TRBV29-1 and TRBJ2-7, with D perhaps TRBD2 (6 bases). The CDR3 has 13 amino acids. Germline loops: CDR1 SQVTM, CDR2 ANQGSEA. V shed 0 bases and J shed 1 base, with 7 bases lying between them. The CDR3 reads CSVEDGGSYEQYF. The CDR3 nucleotides are TGCAGCGTTGAAGATGGGGGGTCCTACGAGCAGTACTTC.

This chain uses TRBV29-1 with TRBJ2-1; D might be TRBD2 (5 bases). The CDR3 length is 14 residues. CDR1 and CDR2 from the germline V gene are SQVTM and ANQGSEA. The V gene lost 5 bases and the J gene lost 5 bases, with 16 bases spanning the gap. The CDR3 sequence: CSVRHDGVNNEQFF. Written as DNA, the CDR3 is TGCAGCGTTCGTCACGACGGGGTTAACAATGAGCAGTTCTTC.

This sequence joins TRBV11-2 and TRBJ2-1; D may be TRBD2 (6 bases). The CDR3 length is 19 residues. V lost 0 bases and J 7 bases, leaving 25 bases between the germline ends. The V gene's germline CDR1 is SGHAT and CDR2 FQNNGV. The CDR3 bases are TGTGCCAGCAGCTTAGACGTGCCTGGGCGGGGTAACCTGAAAAATGAGCAGTTCTTC. It translates to CASSLDVPGRGNLKNEQFF.

The V call is TRBV10-3, the J call TRBJ1-1; no firm D call. V gave up 4 bases and J gave up 4 bases, with 7 bases separating them. Germline CDR1 ENHRY, CDR2 SYGVKD. The CDR3 is made up of 12 amino acids. CDR3 sequence reads: CAISGASTEAFF. The CDR3, as DNA: TGTGCCATCAGTGGCGCTTCCACTGAAGCTTTCTTT.

This chain joins TRBV9 and TRBJ2-1; D is possibly TRBD1 or TRBD2 (5 bases each). The CDR3 totals 12 residues. V lost 1 base to trimming and J lost 10 bases, with 9 bases between them. In germline, CDR1 is SGDLS, CDR2 YYNGEE. CDR3 nucleotide sequence: TGTGCCAGCAGCGTACCCAGGGAGGAGCAGTTCTTC. Translation gives CASSVPREEQFF.

This clone was observed a single time. The rearrangement joins TRBV20-1 to TRBJ2-3; no clear D gene. V was cut by 6 bases and J by 0 bases, with 4 bases left in between. CDR1 is DFQATT and CDR2 is SNEGSKA in the germline V gene (reference sequence). The CDR3 sequence is 11 residues long. CDR3 in amino acids: CSAYSTDTQYF. The CDR3, as DNA: TGCAGTGCGTATAGCACAGATACGCAGTATTTT.

This clone was seen only once. V gene TRBV7-6 combines with J gene TRBJ2-3, with D unresolved. Germline lookup yields CDR1 SGHVS and CDR2 FNYEAQ. V was trimmed by 1 base and J by 2 bases, leaving 10 bases between them. The CDR3 runs to 15 residues. CDR3 DNA: TGTGCCAGCAGCTTAGTGGTGGGGTTCACAGATACGCAGTATTTT. As protein: CASSLVVGFTDTQYF.

The V and J genes are TRBV5-1 and TRBJ2-3, with TRBD2 matching 8 bases. The CDR3 is 17 residues long. V lost 0 bases, J lost 4 bases, and 10 bases stayed unmatched. The germline V gene has CDR1 SGHRS and CDR2 YFSETQ. The CDR3 DNA reads TGCGCCAGCAGCTTGGGCTGGCGGGGGGAGGGGGCAGATACGCAGTATTTT. It yields the protein CASSLGWRGEGADTQYF.

The rearrangement links TRBV2 to TRBJ2-5; 7 positions match TRBD1. The germline gives CDR1 SNHLY, CDR2 FYNNEI. V lost 7 bases to trimming and J lost 3 bases; unmatched junction nucleotides: 11. The CDR3 totals 15 residues. CDR3 residues: CASTLPGQLKETQYF. The CDR3 bases are TGTGCCAGCACCCTGCCGGGACAGTTAAAAGAGACCCAGTACTTC.

J is TRBJ1-6 and V is TRBV9; no definite D call. Trimming shortened V by 0 bases and J by 9 bases, and 13 bases separated the two germline ends. This CDR3 is built from 15 residues. CDR1 SGDLS and CDR2 YYNGEE come from the germline V gene. The CDR3 reads CASSVGTELGSPLHF. For the CDR3, the DNA is TGTGCCAGCAGCGTAGGGACGGAACTAGGTTCACCCCTCCACTTT. Together with reference TRBV9 and TRBJ1-6, the CDR3 gives the full variable domain: DSGVTQTPKHLITATGQRVTLRCSPRSGDLSVYWYQQSLDQGLQFLIQYYNGEERAKGNILERFSAQQFPDLHSELNLSSLELGDSALYFCASSVGTELGSPLHFGNGTRLTVT.

The chain has TRBV5-6 and TRBJ1-2; 9 positions agree with TRBD1. This CDR3 has 17 amino acids. Germline lookup yields CDR1 SGHDT and CDR2 YYEEEE. Losses at the gene ends were 4 bases for V and 5 bases for J; bases not matched to a gene: 15. The CDR3: CASSHKPGTGFWYGYTF. In nucleotides, the CDR3 is TGTGCCAGCAGCCACAAACCCGGGACAGGGTTTTGGTATGGCTACACCTTC.

The V gene is TRBV13, the J gene TRBJ1-2; D is possibly TRBD1 (5 bases). Germline V gene lookup returns CDR1 PRHDT and CDR2 FYEKMQ (reference sequence). The CDR3 totals 14 residues. Trimming pared 3 bases from V and 2 bases from J, leaving 10 bases between. The CDR3 sequence: CASSFPTENYGYTF. CDR3 sequence (DNA): TGTGCCAGCAGCTTCCCGACAGAGAACTATGGCTACACCTTC.

This chain links TRBV7-3 with TRBJ2-1, with 10 nucleotides matching TRBD2. Germline V gene data show CDR1 as SGHTA and CDR2 as FQGTGA. The V segment lost 5 bases and the J segment 9 bases; nucleotides outside the gene matches: 7. The CDR3 contains 14 residues. CDR3 amino acids: CASSPSGGATEQFF. The CDR3 nucleotides read TGTGCCAGCAGCCCCAGCGGGGGGGCCACTGAGCAGTTCTTC.

The chain couples TRBV19 to TRBJ1-1, with D hard to call. CDR3 length: 16 amino acids. Trimming cost V 5 bases and J 6 bases, with 22 bases left between them. The germline CDR1 and CDR2 sequences are LNHDA and SQIVND (reference sequence). The CDR3, as DNA: TGTGCCAGTAGTCCCTGGTCGACCCACGAGGTAGCTGAAGCTTTCTTT. Translation: CASSPWSTHEVAEAFF.

V gene TRBV7-2 combines with J gene TRBJ1-3; D remains unclear. The CDR3 is 14 residues long. V gave up 2 bases and J gave up 2 bases, with 7 bases separating them. CDR1 SGHTA and CDR2 FQGNSA come from the germline V gene. CDR3 region: CASSLWMTGNTIYF. The CDR3 DNA reads TGTGCCAGCAGCTTATGGATGACTGGAAACACCATATATTTT.

The J gene is TRBJ2-7, the V gene TRBV5-1; 9 positions agree with TRBD1. Germline trimming cut 4 bases from V and 2 bases from J; bases unmatched to any gene: 7. Germline CDR1 SGHRS, CDR2 YFSETQ. The CDR3 has 15 amino acids. Written as DNA, the CDR3 is TGCGCCAGCAGCCTCGGGACAGGGACTACCTACGAGCAGTACTTC. Encoded protein: CASSLGTGTTYEQYF.

V is TRBV2 and J is TRBJ1-1; D perhaps matches TRBD1 (5 bases). Germline loops: CDR1 SNHLY, CDR2 FYNNEI. CDR3 length: 15 residues. With 7 bases removed from V and 5 bases from J, the gap between germline ends came to 20 bases. The CDR3 reads CASTEGPGLWTEAFF. The CDR3 DNA is TGTGCCAGCACCGAAGGTCCAGGGTTATGGACTGAAGCTTTCTTT.

This chain links TRBV11-2 with TRBJ2-3; 10 bases line up with TRBD2. Trimming at V came to 5 bases and at J to 1 base, leaving 6 bases not matched to a gene. CDR3 length: 16 amino acids. CDR1 and CDR2 (germline): SGHAT, FQNNGV. The CDR3 bases are TGTGCCAGCAGCGTATTAGCGGGGGGACGCACAGATACGCAGTATTTT. Translation: CASSVLAGGRTDTQYF.

The chain links TRBV25-1 to TRBJ2-3; D may be TRBD2 (7 bases). The CDR3 totals 14 residues. CDR1 is MGHDK, CDR2 SYGVNS, per germline. V was shortened by 5 bases and J by 3 bases, with 12 bases between the two germline ends. The chain's CDR3 is CASSRGGSTDTQYF. DNA of the CDR3: TGTGCCAGCAGTAGGGGGGGGAGTACAGATACGCAGTATTTT.

The rearrangement links TRBV29-1 to TRBJ2-1; the D call may be TRBD1 or TRBD2 (5 bases each). The germline V and J ends were trimmed by 7 bases and 6 bases, with 25 bases remaining between them. Germline assignment: CDR1 SQVTM and CDR2 ANQGSEA. This CDR3 comprises 16 residues. This CDR3 reads CSAPKLGTSGFNEQFF. The DNA for the CDR3 is TGCAGCGCACCCAAACTGGGGACCTCTGGCTTCAATGAGCAGTTCTTC.

This clone was seen just once. J is TRBJ1-1 and V is TRBV6-1; D remains ambiguous. CDR1 is MNHNS, CDR2 SASEGT, per germline. The CDR3 is 15 residues long. Trimming took off 2 bases at V and 6 bases at J, with 16 bases between the two ends. Here the CDR3 reads CASSERAVHRAEAFF. CDR3 nucleotide sequence: TGTGCCAGCAGTGAAAGGGCAGTTCACCGGGCTGAAGCTTTCTTT.

This clone was observed a few times. The CDR3 here is CASSYRVGETQYF. CDR3 nucleotides: TGTGCCAGCAGTTACAGGGTGGGGGAGACCCAGTACTTC. The V gene is TRBV6-6, the J gene TRBJ2-5; D is ambiguous. V dropped 2 bases and J dropped 5 bases, with 9 bases sitting between them. The germline CDR1 and CDR2 sequences are MNHNY and SVGAGI (reference sequence). The CDR3 has 13 residues.

This chain connects TRBV4-3 to TRBJ2-3; D ambiguous. V shed 0 bases and J shed 0 bases, with 4 bases lying between them. Germline V gene sequence: CDR1 LGHNA, CDR2 YSLEER. CDR3 length: 14 amino acids. The CDR3, as DNA: TGCGCCAGCAGCCAAGATGGGAGCACAGATACGCAGTATTTT. It codes for CASSQDGSTDTQYF.

The genes are TRBV6-5 and TRBJ2-2; D may be TRBD1 (7 bases). The CDR3 spans 14 residues. Germline CDR1 is MNHEY and CDR2 is SVGAGI. Trimming cost V 5 bases and J 4 bases, with 11 bases left between them. CDR3 DNA: TGTGCCAGCAGTGTCAGGGGGGTCACCGGGGAGCTGTTTTTT. This sequence encodes CASSVRGVTGELFF.

This clone showed up just a few times. The V and J genes are TRBV28 and TRBJ1-5; 8 nucleotides agree with TRBD1. Germline CDR1 is MDHEN and CDR2 is SYDVKM. V was pared by 3 bases and J by 6 bases, with 13 bases of the junction left unmatched. The CDR3 runs to 17 residues. CDR3 protein: CASSLAYGTGGSQPQHF. The CDR3 DNA follows: TGTGCCAGCAGTTTGGCTTACGGGACAGGCGGCAGTCAGCCCCAGCATTTT.

This chain connects TRBV7-2 to TRBJ1-2; 8 bases match TRBD1. Trimming removed 0 bases from V and 7 bases from J; junction bases left unmatched: 7. Germline V lookup: CDR1 SGHTA, CDR2 FQGNSA. CDR3 length: 15 residues. Written as DNA, the CDR3 is TGTGCCAGCAGCTTAGCTTCGACAGGGGAGGGTGGCTACACCTTC. As protein: CASSLASTGEGGYTF.

DNA of the CDR3: TGTGCCAGCAGTTACTCGAGGGGGACTAGCTACGAGCAGTACTTC. Translating it yields CASSYSRGTSYEQYF. This chain links TRBV6-5 with TRBJ2-7, with TRBD2 identical over 8 bases. With 0 bases clipped from V and 3 bases from J, the junction kept 4 bases outside the gene matches. Germline loops: CDR1 MNHEY, CDR2 SVGAGI. The CDR3 is 15 amino acids.